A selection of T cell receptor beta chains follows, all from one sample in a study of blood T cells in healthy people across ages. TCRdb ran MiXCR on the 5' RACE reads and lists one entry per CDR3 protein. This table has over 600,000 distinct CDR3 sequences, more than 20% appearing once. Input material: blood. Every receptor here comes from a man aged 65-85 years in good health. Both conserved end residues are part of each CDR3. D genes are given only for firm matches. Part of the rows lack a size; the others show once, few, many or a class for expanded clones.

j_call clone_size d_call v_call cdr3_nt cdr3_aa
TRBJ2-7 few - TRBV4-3 TGCGCCGGCAGCCATGGAACAGGTACCTACGAGCAGTACTTC CAGSHGTGTYEQYF
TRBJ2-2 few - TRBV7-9 TGTGCCAGCAGCCCCCCGGGCTACCGAGTAAGGTTTTTCGCCGGGGAGCTGTTTTTT CASSPPGYRVRFFAGELFF
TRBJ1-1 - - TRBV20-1 TGCAGTGCTAGTGGGGGCAGTTACAACACTGAAGCTTTCTTT CSASGGSYNTEAFF
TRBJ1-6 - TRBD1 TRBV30 TGTGCCTGGAGTTCCGGGACAGGGAATTCATCCCTCCACTTT CAWSSGTGNSSLHF
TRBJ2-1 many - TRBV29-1 TGCAGCGTTGAGGGGGATAGGGATGAGCAGTTCTTC CSVEGDRDEQFF
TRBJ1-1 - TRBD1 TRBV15 TGTGCCACCAGCACTGGGAAGGGACAGCGGGCTTTCTTT CATSTGKGQRAFF
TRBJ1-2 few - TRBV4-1 TGCGCCAGCAGCCAAGATCTGGGGCAGTCAAGAGGAGAGGGCTACACCTTC CASSQDLGQSRGEGYTF
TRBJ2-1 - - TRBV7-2 TGTGCCAGCAGCTTAGCGGGCCCCGCCTCCTACAATGAGCAGTTCTTC CASSLAGPASYNEQFF
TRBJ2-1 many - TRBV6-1 TGTGCCAGCAGTGAAGGGCCCCAGACCCTAACCGGGACCAAGTACAATGAGCAGTTCTTC CASSEGPQTLTGTKYNEQFF
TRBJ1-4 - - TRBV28 TGTGCCAGCAGTTGTGCCTCCGGGGAAAAACTGTTTTTT CASSCASGEKLFF
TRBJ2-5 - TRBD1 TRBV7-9 TGTGCCAGCAGCAAAAACAGGGGACCGCAAGAGACCCAGTACTTC CASSKNRGPQETQYF
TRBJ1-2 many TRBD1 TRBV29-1 TGCAGCGTTACAGGGGGTCAGCCAGGCTACACCTTC CSVTGGQPGYTF
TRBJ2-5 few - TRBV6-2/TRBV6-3 TGTGCCAGCAGTCTCCTCGGAGAGGGTTCGGAGACCCAGTACTTC CASSLLGEGSETQYF
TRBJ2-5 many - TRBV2 TGTGCCAGCAAGGAGGTCCAAGAGACCCAGTACTTC CASKEVQETQYF
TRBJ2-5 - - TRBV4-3 TGCGCCAGCAGCCAGGGCCCGGGATCCCGAGAGACCCAGTACTTC CASSQGPGSRETQYF
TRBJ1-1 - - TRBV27 TGTGCCAGCAGGCAGGGATCAATGAACACTGAAGCTTTCTTT CASRQGSMNTEAFF
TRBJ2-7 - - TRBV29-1 TGCAGCGTTGCTAGTTTCGGGGGTCATGGGAACGAGCAGTACTTC CSVASFGGHGNEQYF
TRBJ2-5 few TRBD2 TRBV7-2 TGTGCCAGCAGCTTAGGATGGGGGGGTCGGGAGACCCAGTACTTC CASSLGWGGRETQYF
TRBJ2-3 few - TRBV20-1 TGCAGTGCTAGAGCGGCTAGCGCCGACGGGGGCACAGATACGCAGTATTTT CSARAASADGGTDTQYF
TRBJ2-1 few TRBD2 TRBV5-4 TGTGCCAGCAGCCCTCGGACTAGCGGGATCGATGAGCAGTTCTTC CASSPRTSGIDEQFF
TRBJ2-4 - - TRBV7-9 TGTGCCAGCAGCCCCTTCGGGATAGCCAAAAACATTCGGTACTTC CASSPFGIAKNIRYF
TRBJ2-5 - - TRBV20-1 TGCAGTGCTTTTAAAGAGACCCAGTACTTC CSAFKETQYF
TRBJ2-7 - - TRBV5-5 TGTGCCAGCAGCTTGGGAATTGTTGGATCCTCCTACGAGCAGTACTTC CASSLGIVGSSYEQYF
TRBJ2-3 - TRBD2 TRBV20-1 TGCAGTGCTAGAGATCTTAGCGGGACCACAGATACGCAGTATTTT CSARDLSGTTDTQYF
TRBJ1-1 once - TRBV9 TGTGCCAGCAGCGTTTCAGTGTCGAACACTGAAGCTTTCTTT CASSVSVSNTEAFF
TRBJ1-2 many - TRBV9 TGTGCCAGCAGCGTGAGCCCTGGGACCCAAGCGGGTGGCTACACCTTC CASSVSPGTQAGGYTF
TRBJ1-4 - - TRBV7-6 TGTGCCAGCAGCTTAGCGGTCAACTCTAATGAAAAACTGTTTTTT CASSLAVNSNEKLFF
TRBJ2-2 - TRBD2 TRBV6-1 TGTGCCAGCAGGGGACTAGCGGGAGCTTACACCGGGGAGCTGTTTTTT CASRGLAGAYTGELFF
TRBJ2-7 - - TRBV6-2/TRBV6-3 TGTGCCAGCAGTTACGCGAGGGACGAGCAGTACTTC CASSYARDEQYF
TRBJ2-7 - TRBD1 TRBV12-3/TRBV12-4 TGTGCCAGCAGCCCGGGGACGCAGGGGGCGTACGAGCAGTACTTC CASSPGTQGAYEQYF
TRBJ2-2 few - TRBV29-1 TGCAGCGTTGGGGTGGCGCGGGGAGGATCTGGGGAGCCGTTTTTT CSVGVARGGSGEPFF
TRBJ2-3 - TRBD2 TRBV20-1 TGCAGTGCTACTGAAGCGGGATCGAGCACAGATACGCAGTATTTT CSATEAGSSTDTQYF
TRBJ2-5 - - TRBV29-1 TGCAGCGTTGAAGATCTTGGCTGGCAAGAGACCCAGTACTTC CSVEDLGWQETQYF
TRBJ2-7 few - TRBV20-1 TGCAGTGCTAGAGGTCCTAGCGACTACGAGCAGTACTTC CSARGPSDYEQYF
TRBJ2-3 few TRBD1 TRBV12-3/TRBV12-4 TGTGCCAGCAGTCTCGGGACAGGGGTCTTGGATACGCAGTATTTT CASSLGTGVLDTQYF
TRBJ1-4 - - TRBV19 TGTGCCAGTACCCCCTCGGGGGTAGAAAAACTGTTTTTT CASTPSGVEKLFF
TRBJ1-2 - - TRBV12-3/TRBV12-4 TGTGCCAGCAGTTTAAGGGTGAGAACAGGAAACTATGGCTACACCTTC CASSLRVRTGNYGYTF
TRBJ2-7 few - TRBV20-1 TGCAGTGCTAGTGTCCAGATAAGGAACGAGCAGTACTTC CSASVQIRNEQYF
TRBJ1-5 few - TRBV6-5 TGTGCCAGCAGTACATACAGCGATAGCAATCAGCCCCAGCATTTT CASSTYSDSNQPQHF
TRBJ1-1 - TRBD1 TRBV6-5 TGTGCCAGCAGAGGACAGGGGGCCTGGGCTGAAGCTTTCTTT CASRGQGAWAEAFF
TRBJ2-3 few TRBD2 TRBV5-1 TGCGCCAGCAGCTTGATAACTAGCGGGAGGGTCTTCACAGATACGCAGTATTTT CASSLITSGRVFTDTQYF
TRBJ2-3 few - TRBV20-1 TGCAGTGCGAACTCTAAAGTCACAGATACGCAGTATTTT CSANSKVTDTQYF